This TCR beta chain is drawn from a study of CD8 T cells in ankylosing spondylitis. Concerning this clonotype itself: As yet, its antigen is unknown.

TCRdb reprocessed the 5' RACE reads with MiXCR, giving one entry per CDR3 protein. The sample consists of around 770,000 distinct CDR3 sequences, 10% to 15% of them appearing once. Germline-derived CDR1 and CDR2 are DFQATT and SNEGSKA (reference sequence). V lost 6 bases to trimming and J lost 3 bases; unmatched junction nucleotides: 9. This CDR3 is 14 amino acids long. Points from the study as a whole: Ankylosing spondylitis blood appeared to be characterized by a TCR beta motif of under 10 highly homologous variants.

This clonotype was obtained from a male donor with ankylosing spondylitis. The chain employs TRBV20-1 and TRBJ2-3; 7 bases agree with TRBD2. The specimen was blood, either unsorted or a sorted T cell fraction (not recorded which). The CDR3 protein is CSASRDGGTDTQYF. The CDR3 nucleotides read TGCAGTGCAAGTAGGGACGGGGGGACAGATACGCAGTATTTT.